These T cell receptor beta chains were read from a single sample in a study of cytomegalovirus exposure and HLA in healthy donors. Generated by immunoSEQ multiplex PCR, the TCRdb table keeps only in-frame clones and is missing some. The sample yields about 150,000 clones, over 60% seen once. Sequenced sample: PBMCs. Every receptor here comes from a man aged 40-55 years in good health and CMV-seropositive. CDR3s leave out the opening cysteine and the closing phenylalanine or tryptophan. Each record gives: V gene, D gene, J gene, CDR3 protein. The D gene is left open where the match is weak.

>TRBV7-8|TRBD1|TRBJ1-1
ASSLGVQGRNTEAF
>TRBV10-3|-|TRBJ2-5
AISVRGGETQY
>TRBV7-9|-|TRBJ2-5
ASSLVRGFETQY
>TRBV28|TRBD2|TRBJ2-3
ASSSGGTSGNTDTQY
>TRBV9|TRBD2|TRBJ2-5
ASSAGTSAQETQY
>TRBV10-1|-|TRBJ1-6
ASSESIDGMAPLH
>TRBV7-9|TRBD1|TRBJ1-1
SSSLGNRDRGNTEAF
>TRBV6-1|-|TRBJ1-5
ASSESAGFGNQPQH
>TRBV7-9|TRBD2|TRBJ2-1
SSSLAGLRETYNEQF
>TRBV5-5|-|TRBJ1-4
ASSLLPSEKLF
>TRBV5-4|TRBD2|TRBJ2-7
ASSLNGRDSYEQY
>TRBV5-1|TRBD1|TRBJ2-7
ASNNGTGRSYEQY
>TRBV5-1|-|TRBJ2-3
ASSRIATTDTQY
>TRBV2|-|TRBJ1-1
ASSLYGGNTEAF
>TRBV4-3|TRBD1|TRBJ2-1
ASSQDRGTGVHNEQF
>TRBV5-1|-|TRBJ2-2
ASSSGLYPTGELF
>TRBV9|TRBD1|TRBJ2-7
ASSQTGMGYEQY
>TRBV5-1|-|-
ASSFRGTHSYEQY
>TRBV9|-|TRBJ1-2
ASSRGGPGNYGYT
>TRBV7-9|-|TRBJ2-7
ASSPYGTDYEQY
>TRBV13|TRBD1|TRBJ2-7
ASSWGQEYEQY
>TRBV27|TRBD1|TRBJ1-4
ASSLGGQDEKLF
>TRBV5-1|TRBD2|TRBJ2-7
ASSSPSSGRFFEQY
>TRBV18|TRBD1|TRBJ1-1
ASSPPNTGVVEAF